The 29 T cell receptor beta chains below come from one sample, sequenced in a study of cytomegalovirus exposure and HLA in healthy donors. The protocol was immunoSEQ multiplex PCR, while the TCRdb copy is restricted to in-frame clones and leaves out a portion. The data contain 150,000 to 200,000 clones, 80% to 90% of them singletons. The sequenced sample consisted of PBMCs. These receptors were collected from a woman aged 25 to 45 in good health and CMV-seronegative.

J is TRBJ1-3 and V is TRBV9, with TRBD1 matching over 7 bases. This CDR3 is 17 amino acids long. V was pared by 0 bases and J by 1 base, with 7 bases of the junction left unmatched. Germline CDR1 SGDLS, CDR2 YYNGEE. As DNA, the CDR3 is TGTGCCAGCAGCGTAGGGACAGGTGGGGAGTCTGGAAACACCATATATTTT. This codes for CASSVGTGGESGNTIYF.

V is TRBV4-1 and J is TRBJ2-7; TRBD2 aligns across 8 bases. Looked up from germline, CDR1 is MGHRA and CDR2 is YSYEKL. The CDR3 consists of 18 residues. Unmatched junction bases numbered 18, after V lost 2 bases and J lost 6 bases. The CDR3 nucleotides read TGCGCCAGCAGCCAACGAAGCAGCCGCGGGGGGTCGATCGTCGAGCAGTACTTC. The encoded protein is CASSQRSSRGGSIVEQYF.

CDR3: CSVGGNTGELFF. Here the CDR3 DNA reads TGCAGCGTTGGCGGGAACACCGGGGAGCTGTTTTTT. This chain uses TRBV29-1 with TRBJ2-2; D uncertain. Trimming pared 4 bases from V and 1 base from J, leaving 4 bases between. Germline V gives CDR1 SQVTM, CDR2 ANQGSEA. The CDR3 length is 12 residues.

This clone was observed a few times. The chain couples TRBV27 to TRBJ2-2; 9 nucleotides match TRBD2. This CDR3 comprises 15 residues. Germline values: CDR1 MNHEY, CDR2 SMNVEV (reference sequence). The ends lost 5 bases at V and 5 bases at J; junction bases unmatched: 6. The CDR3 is CASSPGLAGTGELFF. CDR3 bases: TGTGCCAGCAGTCCGGGACTAGCAGGAACCGGGGAGCTGTTTTTT.

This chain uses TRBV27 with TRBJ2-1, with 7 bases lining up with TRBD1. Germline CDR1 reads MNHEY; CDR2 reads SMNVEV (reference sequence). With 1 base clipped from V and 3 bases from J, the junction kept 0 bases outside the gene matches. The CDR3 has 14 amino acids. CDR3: CASSLWDSYNEQFF. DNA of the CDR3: TGTGCCAGCAGTTTATGGGACAGCTACAATGAGCAGTTCTTC.

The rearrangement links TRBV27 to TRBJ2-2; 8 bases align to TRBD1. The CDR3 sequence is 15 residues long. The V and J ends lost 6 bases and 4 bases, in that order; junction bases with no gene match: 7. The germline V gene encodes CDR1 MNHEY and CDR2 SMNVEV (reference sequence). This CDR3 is CASSPGQALTGELFF. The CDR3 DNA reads TGTGCCAGCAGCCCGGGACAGGCTCTCACCGGGGAGCTGTTTTTT.

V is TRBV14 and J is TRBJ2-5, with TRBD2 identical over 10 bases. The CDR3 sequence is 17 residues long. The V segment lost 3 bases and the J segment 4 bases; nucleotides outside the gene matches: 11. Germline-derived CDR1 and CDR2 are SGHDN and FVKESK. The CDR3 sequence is CASSQHLAGDGAETQYF. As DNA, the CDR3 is TGTGCCAGCAGCCAGCACCTAGCGGGAGATGGGGCAGAGACCCAGTACTTC.

CDR3: CAQTGGSYEQYF. CDR3 bases: TGTGCCCAAACGGGCGGGAGTTACGAGCAGTACTTC. The V call is TRBV30, the J call TRBJ2-7, with TRBD2 matching 7 bases. The junction had 8 bases not matched to a gene; V was cut back by 8 bases and J by 4 bases. This CDR3 has 12 amino acids. The germline V gene encodes CDR1 GTSNPN and CDR2 SVGIG (reference sequence).

In DNA form, the CDR3 reads TGTGCCAGCAGCTCAGAAATTTCACCCCTCCACTTT. Translation gives CASSSEISPLHF. V usage is TRBV11-2 and J usage is TRBJ1-6; unclear D gene. V lost 4 bases to trimming and J lost 9 bases, with 7 bases between them. CDR3 length equals 12 residues. Per germline, CDR1 SGHAT and CDR2 FQNNGV.

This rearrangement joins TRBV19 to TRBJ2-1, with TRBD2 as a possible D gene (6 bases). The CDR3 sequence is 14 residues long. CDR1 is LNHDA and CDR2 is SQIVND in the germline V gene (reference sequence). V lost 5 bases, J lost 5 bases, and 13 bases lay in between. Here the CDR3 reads CASSGLPNNNEQFF. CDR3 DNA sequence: TGTGCCAGTAGTGGACTACCGAACAACAATGAGCAGTTCTTC.

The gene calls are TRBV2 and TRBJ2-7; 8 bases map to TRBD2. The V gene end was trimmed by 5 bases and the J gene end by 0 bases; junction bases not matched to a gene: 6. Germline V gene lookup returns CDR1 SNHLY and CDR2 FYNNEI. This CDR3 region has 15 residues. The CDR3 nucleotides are TGTGCCAGCAGTCCGATAGCGGGGAGCTCCTACGAGCAGTACTTC. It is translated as CASSPIAGSSYEQYF. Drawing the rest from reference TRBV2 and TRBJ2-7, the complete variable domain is EPEVTQTPSHQVTQMGQEVILRCVPISNHLYFYWYRQILGQKVEFLVSFYNNEISEKSEIFDDQFSVERPDGSNFTLKIRSTKLEDSAMYFCASSPIAGSSYEQYFGPGTRLTVT.

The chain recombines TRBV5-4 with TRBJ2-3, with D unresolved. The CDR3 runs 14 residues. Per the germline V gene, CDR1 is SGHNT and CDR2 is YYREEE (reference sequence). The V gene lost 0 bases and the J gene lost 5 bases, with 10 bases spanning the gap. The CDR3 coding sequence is TGTGCCAGCAGCTTGGAAACCATTGGAGATACGCAGTATTTT. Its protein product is CASSLETIGDTQYF.

CDR3 sequence reads: CASRPKPGLAIYNEQFF. The CDR3 DNA reads TGTGCCAGCAGACCCAAACCGGGACTAGCGATATACAATGAGCAGTTCTTC. The J gene is TRBJ2-1, the V gene TRBV27, with 10 bases fitting TRBD2. Germline CDR1 reads MNHEY; CDR2 reads SMNVEV (reference sequence). V shed 6 bases, J shed 4 bases, and the junction held 12 bases outside the gene matches. This CDR3 region has 17 residues.

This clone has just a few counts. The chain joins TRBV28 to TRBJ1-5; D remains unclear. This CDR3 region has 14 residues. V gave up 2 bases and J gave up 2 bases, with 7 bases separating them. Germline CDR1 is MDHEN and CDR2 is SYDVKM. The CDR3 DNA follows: TGTGCCAGCAGTTTAGAACAGCGCAATCAGCCCCAGCATTTT. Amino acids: CASSLEQRNQPQHF.

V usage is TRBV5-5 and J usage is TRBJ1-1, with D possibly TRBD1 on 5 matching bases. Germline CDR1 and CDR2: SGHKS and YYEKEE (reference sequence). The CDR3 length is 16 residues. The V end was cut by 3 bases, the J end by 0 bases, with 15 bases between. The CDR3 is CASSYGTAVMNTEAFF. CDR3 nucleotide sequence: TGTGCCAGCAGCTACGGGACGGCGGTAATGAACACTGAAGCTTTCTTT.

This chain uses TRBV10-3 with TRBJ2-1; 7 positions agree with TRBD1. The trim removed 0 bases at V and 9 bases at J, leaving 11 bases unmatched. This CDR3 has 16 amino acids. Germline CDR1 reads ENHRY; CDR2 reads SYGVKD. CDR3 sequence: CAISESEQGRTGEQFF. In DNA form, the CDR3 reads TGTGCCATCAGTGAGTCCGAACAGGGACGGACAGGTGAGCAGTTCTTC.

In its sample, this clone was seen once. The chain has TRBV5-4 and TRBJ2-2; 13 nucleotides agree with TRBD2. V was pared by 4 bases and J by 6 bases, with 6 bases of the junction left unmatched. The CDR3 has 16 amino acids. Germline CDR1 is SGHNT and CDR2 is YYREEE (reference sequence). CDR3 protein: CASSLGLAGVAGELFF. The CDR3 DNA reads TGTGCCAGCAGCCTAGGACTAGCGGGAGTCGCCGGGGAGCTGTTTTTT.

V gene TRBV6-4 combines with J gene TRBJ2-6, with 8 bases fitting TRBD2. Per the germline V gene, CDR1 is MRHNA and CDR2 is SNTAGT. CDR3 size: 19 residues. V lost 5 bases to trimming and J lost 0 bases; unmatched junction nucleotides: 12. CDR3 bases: TGTGCCAGCAGTCCAACGGGGGGGGTTGGTCTCTCTGGGGCCAACGTCCTGACTTTC. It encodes CASSPTGGVGLSGANVLTF.

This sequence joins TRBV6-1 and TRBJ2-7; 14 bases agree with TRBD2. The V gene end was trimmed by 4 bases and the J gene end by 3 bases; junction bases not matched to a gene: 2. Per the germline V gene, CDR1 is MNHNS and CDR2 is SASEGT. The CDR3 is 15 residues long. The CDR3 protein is CASSVTSGGVYEQYF. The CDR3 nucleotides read TGTGCCAGCAGTGTGACTAGCGGGGGGGTCTACGAGCAGTACTTC.

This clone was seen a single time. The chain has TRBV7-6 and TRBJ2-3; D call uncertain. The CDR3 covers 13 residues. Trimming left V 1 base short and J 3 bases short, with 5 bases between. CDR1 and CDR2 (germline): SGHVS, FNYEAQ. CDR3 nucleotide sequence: TGTGCCAGCAGCTTAGTAGAGACAGATACGCAGTATTTT. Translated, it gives CASSLVETDTQYF.

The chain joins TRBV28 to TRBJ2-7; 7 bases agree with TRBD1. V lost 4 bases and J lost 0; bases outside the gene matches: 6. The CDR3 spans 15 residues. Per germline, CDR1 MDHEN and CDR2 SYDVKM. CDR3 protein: CASSSSGTVSYEQYF. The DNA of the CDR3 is TGTGCCAGCAGTTCGTCCGGGACAGTCTCCTACGAGCAGTACTTC.

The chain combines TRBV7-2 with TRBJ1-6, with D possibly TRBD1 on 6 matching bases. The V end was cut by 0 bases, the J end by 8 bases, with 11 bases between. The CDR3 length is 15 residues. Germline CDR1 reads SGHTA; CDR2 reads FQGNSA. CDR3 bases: TGTGCCAGCAGCTTAGCGACAGGCAGGGATTCACCCCTCCACTTT. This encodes CASSLATGRDSPLHF.

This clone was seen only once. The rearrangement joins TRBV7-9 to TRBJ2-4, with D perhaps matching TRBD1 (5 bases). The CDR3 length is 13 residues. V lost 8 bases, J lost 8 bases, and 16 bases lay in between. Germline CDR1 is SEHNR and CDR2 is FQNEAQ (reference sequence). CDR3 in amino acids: CASGPPQGHIQYF. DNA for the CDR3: TGTGCCAGCGGTCCGCCCCAGGGCCACATTCAGTACTTC.

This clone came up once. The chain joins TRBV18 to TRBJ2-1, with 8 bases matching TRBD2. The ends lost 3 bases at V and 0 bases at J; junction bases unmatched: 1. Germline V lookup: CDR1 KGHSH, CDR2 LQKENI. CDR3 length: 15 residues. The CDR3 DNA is TGTGCCAGCTCACCCCTAGCGGGCTCCTACAATGAGCAGTTCTTC. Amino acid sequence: CASSPLAGSYNEQFF.

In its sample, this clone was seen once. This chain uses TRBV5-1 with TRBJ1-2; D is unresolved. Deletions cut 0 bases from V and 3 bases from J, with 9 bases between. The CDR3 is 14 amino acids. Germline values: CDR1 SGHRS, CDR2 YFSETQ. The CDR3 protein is CASSLAKGHYGYTF. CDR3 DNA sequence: TGCGCCAGCAGCTTGGCCAAGGGCCACTATGGCTACACCTTC.

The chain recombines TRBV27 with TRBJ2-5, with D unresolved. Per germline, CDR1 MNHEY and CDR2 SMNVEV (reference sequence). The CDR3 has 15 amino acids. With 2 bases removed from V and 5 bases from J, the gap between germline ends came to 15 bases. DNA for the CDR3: TGTGCCAGCAGTTTAAACAGCTGGGCATTGGAGACCCAGTACTTC. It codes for CASSLNSWALETQYF.

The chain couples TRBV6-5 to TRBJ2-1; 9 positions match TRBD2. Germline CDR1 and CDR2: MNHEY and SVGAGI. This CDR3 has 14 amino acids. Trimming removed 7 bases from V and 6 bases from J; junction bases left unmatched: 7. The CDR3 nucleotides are TGTGCCAGCAAAAGGGCTAGCGGGACCAATGAGCAGTTCTTC. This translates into CASKRASGTNEQFF.

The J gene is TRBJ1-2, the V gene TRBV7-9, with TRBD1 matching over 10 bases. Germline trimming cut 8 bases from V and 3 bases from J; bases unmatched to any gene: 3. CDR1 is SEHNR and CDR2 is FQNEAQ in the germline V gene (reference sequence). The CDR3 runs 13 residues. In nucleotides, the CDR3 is TGTGCCAGCTCAGGGACAGGGGACTATGGCTACACCTTC. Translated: CASSGTGDYGYTF.

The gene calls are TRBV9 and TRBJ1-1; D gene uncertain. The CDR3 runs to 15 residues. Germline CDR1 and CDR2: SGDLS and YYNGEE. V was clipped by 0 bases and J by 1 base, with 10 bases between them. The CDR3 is CASSVDVRPNTEAFF. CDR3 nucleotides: TGTGCCAGCAGCGTAGATGTCAGGCCGAACACTGAAGCTTTCTTT.